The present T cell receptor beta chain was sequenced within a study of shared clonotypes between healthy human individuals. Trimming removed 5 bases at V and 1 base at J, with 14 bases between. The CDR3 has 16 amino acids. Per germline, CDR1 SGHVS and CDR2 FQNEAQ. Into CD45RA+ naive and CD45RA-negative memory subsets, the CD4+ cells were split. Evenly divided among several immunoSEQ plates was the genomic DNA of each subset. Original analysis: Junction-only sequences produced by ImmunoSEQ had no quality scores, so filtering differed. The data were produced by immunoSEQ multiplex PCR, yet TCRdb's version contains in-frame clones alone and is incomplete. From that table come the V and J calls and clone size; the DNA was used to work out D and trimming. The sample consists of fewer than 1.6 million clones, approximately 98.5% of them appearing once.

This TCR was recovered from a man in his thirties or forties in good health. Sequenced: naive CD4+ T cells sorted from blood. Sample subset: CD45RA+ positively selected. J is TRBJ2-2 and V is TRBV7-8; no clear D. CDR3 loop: CASSEGPALNTGELFF. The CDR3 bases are TGTGCCAGCAGCGAAGGCCCAGCCCTGAACACCGGGGAGCTGTTTTTT.